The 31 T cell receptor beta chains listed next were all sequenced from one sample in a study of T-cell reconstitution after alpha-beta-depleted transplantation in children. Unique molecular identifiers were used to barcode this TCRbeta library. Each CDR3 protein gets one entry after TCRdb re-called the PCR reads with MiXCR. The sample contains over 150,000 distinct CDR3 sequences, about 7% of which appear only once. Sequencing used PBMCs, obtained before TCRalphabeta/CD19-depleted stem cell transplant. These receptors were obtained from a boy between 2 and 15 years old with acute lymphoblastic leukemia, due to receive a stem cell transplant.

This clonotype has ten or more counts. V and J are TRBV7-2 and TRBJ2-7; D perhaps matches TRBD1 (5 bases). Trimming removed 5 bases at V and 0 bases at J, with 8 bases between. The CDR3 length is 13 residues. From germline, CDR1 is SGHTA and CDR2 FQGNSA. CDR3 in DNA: TGTGCCAGCAGCAGGGGCAGCTCCTACGAGCAGTACTTC. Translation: CASSRGSSYEQYF. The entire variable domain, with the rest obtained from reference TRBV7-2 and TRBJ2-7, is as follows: GAGVSQSPSNKVTEKGKDVELRCDPISGHTALYWYRQSLGQGLEFLIYFQGNSAPDKSGLPSDRFSAERTGGSVSTLTIQRTQQEDSAVYLCASSRGSSYEQYFGPGTRLTVT.

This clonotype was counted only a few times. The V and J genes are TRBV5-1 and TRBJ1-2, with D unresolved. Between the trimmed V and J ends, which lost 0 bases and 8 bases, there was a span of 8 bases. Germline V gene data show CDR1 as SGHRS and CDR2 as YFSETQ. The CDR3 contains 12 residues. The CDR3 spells CASSLDGWGYTF. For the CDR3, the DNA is TGCGCCAGCAGCTTGGATGGTTGGGGCTACACCTTC. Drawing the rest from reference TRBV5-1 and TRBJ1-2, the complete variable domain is KAGVTQTPRYLIKTRGQQVTLSCSPISGHRSVSWYQQTPGQGLQFLFEYFSETQRNKGNFPGRFSGRQFSNSRSEMNVSTLELGDSALYLCASSLDGWGYTFGSGTRLTVV.

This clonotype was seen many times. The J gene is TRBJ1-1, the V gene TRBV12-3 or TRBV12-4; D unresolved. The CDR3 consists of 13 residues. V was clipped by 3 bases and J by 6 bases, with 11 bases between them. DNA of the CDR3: TGTGCCAGCAGTTTGTCCGGGATGGCTGAAGCTTTCTTT. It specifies CASSLSGMAEAFF.

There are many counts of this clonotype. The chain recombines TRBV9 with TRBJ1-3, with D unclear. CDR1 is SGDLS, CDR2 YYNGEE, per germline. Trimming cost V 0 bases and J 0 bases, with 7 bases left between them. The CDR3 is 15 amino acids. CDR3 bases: TGTGCCAGCAGCGTAGACTCGGACTCTGGAAACACCATATATTTT. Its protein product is CASSVDSDSGNTIYF.

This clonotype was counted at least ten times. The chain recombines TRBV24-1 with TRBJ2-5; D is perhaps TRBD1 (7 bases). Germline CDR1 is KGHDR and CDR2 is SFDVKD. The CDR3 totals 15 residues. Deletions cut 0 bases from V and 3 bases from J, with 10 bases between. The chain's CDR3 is CATSDLGGTEETQYF. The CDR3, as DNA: TGTGCCACCAGTGATTTGGGGGGGACAGAAGAGACCCAGTACTTC.

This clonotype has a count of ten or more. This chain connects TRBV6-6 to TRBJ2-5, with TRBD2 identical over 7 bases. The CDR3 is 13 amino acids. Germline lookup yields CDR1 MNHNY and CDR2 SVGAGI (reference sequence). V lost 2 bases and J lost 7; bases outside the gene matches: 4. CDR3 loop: CASSYREEGTQYF. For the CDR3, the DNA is TGTGCCAGCAGTTACCGGGAGGAAGGGACCCAGTACTTC.

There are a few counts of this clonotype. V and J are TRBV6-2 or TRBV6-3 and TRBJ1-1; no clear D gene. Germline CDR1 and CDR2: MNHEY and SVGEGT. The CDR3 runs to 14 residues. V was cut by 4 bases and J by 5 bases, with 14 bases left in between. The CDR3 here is CASSSPGLGTEAFF. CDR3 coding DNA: TGTGCCAGCAGTTCCCCAGGTCTTGGGACTGAAGCTTTCTTT.

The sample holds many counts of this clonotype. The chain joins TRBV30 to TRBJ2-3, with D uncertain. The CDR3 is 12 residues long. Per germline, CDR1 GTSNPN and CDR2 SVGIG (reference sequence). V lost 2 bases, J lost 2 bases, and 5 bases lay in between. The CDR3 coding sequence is TGTGCCTGGAGTTACTTCACAGATACGCAGTATTTT. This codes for CAWSYFTDTQYF.

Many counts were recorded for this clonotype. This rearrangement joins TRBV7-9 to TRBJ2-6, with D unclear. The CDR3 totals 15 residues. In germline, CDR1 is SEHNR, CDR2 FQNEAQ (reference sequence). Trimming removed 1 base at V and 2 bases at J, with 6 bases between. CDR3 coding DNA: TGTGCCAGCAGCTTAGACTGGCCTGGGGCCAACGTCCTGACTTTC. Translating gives CASSLDWPGANVLTF.

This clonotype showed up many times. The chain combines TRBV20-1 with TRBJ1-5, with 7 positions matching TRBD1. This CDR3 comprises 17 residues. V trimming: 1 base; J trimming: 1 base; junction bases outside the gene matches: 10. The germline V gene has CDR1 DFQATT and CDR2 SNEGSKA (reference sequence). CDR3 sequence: CSARVPQGDGSNQPQHF. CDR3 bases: TGCAGTGCTAGAGTCCCTCAGGGGGACGGAAGCAATCAGCCCCAGCATTTT.

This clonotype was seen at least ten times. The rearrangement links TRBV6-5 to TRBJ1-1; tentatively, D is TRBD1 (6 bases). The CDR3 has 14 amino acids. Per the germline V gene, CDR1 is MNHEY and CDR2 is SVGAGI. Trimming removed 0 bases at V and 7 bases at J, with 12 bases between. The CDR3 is CASSYSGGAGEAFF. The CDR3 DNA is TGTGCCAGCAGTTACTCGGGGGGCGCGGGTGAAGCTTTCTTT.

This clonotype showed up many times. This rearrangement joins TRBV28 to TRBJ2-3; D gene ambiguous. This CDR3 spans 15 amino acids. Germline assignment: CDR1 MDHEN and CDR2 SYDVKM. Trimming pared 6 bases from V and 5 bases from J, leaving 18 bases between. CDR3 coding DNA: TGTGCCAGCAGGACGCGATTGGGTCGGCAAGATACGCAGTATTTT. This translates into CASRTRLGRQDTQYF.

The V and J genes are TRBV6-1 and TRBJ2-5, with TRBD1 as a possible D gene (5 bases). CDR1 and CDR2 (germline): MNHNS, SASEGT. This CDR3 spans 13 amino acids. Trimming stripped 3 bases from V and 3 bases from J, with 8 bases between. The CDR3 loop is CASSDWGKETQYF. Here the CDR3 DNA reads TGTGCCAGCAGTGACTGGGGCAAAGAGACCCAGTACTTC.

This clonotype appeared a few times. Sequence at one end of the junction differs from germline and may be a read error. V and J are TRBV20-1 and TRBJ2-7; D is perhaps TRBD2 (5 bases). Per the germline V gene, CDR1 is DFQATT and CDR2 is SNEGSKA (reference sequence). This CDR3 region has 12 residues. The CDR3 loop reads CSAPGSAQALLF. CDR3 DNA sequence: TGCAGTGCCCCGGGATCGGCGCAGGCCCTTCTCTTC.

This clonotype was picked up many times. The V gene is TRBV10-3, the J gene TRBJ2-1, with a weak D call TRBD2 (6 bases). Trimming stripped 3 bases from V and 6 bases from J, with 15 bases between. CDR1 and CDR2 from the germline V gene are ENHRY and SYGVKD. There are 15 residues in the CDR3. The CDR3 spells CAISDSPGVGNEQFF. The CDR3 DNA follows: TGTGCCATCAGTGATTCCCCGGGAGTAGGCAATGAGCAGTTCTTC.

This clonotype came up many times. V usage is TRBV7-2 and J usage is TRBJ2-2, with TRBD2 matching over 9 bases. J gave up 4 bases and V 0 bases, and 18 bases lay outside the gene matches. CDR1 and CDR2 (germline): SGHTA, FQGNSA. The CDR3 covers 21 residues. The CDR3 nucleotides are TGTGCCAGCAGCTTAGCGGTTTGGGACAGTCTAGCGGGAAAAGGCACCGGGGAGCTGTTTTTT. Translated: CASSLAVWDSLAGKGTGELFF. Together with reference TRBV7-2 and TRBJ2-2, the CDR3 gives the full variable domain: GAGVSQSPSNKVTEKGKDVELRCDPISGHTALYWYRQSLGQGLEFLIYFQGNSAPDKSGLPSDRFSAERTGGSVSTLTIQRTQQEDSAVYLCASSLAVWDSLAGKGTGELFFGEGSRLTVL.

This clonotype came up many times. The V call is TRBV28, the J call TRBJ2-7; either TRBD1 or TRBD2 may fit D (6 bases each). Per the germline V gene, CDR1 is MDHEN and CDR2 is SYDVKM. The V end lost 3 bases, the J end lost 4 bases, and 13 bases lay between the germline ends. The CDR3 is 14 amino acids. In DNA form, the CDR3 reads TGTGCCAGCAGTTTGGTAGGGGGGTATTACGAGCAGTACTTC. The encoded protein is CASSLVGGYYEQYF.

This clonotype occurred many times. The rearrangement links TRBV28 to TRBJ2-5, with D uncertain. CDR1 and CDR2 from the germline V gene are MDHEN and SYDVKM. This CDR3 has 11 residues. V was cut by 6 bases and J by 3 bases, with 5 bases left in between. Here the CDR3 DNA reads TGTGCCAGCAGCACTAAAGAGACCCAGTACTTC. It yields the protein CASSTKETQYF.

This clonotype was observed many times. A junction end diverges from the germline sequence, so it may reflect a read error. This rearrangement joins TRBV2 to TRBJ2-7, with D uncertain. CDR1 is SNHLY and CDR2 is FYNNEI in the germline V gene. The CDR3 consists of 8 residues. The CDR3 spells CASSEQNF. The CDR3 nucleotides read TGTGCCAGCAGTGAACAAAACTTC.

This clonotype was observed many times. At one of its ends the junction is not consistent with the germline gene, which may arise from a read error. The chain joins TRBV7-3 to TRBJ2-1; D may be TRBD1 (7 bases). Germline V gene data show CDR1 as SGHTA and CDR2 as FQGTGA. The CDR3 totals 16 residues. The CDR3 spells CSSSQGAQGTYNEQFF. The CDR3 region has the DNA TGTTCCAGCAGCCAAGGGGCACAGGGGACTTACAATGAGCAGTTCTTC.

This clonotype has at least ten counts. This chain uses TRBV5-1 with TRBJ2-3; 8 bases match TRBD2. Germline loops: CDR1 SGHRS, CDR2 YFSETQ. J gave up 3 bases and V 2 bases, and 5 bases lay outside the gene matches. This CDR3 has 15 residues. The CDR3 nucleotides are TGCGCCAGCAGCTTCTCGCGGGGGGTAACAGATACGCAGTATTTT. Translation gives CASSFSRGVTDTQYF.

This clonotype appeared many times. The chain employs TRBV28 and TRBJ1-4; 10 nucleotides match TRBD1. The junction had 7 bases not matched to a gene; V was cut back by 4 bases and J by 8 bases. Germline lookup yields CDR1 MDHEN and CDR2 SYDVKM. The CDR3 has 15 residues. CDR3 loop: CASSSPGQGSEKLFF. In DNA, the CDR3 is TGTGCCAGCAGTTCCCCGGGACAGGGGAGCGAAAAACTGTTTTTT.

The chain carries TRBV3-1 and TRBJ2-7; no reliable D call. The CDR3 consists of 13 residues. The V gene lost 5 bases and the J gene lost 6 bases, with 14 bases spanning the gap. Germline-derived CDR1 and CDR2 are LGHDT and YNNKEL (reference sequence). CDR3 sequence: CASSFKGRSEQYF. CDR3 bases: TGTGCCAGCAGCTTCAAAGGCAGGTCCGAGCAGTACTTC.

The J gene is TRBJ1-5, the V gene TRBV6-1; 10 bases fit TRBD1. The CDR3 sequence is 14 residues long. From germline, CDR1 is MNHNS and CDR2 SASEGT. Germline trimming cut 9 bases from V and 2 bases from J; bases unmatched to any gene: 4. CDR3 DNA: TGTGCCAGTGCGGGGACAGGGGGCAATCAGCCCCAGCATTTT. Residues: CASAGTGGNQPQHF.

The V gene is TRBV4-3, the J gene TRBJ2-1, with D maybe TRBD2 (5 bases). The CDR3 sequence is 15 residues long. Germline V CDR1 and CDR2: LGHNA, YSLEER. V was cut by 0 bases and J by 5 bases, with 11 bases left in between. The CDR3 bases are TGCGCCAGCAGCCAAGAACGGGGATCCAACAATGAGCAGTTCTTC. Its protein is CASSQERGSNNEQFF.

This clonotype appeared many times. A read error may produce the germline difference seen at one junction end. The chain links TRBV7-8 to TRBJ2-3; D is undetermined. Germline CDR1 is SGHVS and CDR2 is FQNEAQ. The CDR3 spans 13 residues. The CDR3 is CASSPRLTDAQYF. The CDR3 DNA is TGTGCCAGCAGCCCCAGGCTCACAGATGCGCAGTATTTT.

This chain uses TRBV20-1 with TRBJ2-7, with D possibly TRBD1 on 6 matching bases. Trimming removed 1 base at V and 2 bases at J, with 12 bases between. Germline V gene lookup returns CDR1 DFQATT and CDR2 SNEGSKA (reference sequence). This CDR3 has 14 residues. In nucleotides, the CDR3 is TGCAGTGCTAGAGTACGTCAGGGGCCCTACGAGCAGTACTTC. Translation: CSARVRQGPYEQYF.

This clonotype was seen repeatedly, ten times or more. The CDR3 region is CSASDRGSYNEQFF. The CDR3 DNA follows: TGCAGTGCTAGTGACAGGGGGTCCTACAATGAGCAGTTCTTC. The chain recombines TRBV20-1 with TRBJ2-1; 9 bases fit TRBD1. Germline values: CDR1 DFQATT, CDR2 SNEGSKA (reference sequence). The CDR3 totals 14 residues. Trimming cost V 3 bases and J 1 base; bases outside gene matches: 1.

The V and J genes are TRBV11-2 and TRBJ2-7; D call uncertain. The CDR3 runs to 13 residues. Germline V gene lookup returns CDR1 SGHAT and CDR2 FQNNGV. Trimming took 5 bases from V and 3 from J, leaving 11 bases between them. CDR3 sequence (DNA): TGTGCCAGCAGCCCCGACTCTTACTACGAGCAGTACTTC. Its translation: CASSPDSYYEQYF.

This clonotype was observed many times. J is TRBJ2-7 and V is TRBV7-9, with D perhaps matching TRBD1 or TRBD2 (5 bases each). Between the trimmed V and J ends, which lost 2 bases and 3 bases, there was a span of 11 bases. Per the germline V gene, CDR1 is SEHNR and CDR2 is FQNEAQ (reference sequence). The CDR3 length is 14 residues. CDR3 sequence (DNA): TGTGCCAGCAGCTTAATCGGGGCATTCTACGAGCAGTACTTC. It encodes CASSLIGAFYEQYF.

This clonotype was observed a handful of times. The CDR3, as DNA: TGTGCCAGCAGCCCGACCGGGACATTTGATCAGCCCCAGCATTTT. Translated: CASSPTGTFDQPQHF. The V gene is TRBV7-9, the J gene TRBJ1-5; maybe TRBD1 (6 bases). Germline values: CDR1 SEHNR, CDR2 FQNEAQ (reference sequence). The CDR3 extends over 15 amino acids. The ends were cut back, 5 bases at V and 5 bases at J, with 16 bases in the middle. Variable domain in full (rest from reference TRBV7-9 and TRBJ1-5): DTGVSQNPRHKITKRGQNVTFRCDPISEHNRLYWYRQTLGQGPEFLTYFQNEAQLEKSRLLSDRFSAERPKGSFSTLEIQRTEQGDSAMYLCASSPTGTFDQPQHFGDGTRLSIL.